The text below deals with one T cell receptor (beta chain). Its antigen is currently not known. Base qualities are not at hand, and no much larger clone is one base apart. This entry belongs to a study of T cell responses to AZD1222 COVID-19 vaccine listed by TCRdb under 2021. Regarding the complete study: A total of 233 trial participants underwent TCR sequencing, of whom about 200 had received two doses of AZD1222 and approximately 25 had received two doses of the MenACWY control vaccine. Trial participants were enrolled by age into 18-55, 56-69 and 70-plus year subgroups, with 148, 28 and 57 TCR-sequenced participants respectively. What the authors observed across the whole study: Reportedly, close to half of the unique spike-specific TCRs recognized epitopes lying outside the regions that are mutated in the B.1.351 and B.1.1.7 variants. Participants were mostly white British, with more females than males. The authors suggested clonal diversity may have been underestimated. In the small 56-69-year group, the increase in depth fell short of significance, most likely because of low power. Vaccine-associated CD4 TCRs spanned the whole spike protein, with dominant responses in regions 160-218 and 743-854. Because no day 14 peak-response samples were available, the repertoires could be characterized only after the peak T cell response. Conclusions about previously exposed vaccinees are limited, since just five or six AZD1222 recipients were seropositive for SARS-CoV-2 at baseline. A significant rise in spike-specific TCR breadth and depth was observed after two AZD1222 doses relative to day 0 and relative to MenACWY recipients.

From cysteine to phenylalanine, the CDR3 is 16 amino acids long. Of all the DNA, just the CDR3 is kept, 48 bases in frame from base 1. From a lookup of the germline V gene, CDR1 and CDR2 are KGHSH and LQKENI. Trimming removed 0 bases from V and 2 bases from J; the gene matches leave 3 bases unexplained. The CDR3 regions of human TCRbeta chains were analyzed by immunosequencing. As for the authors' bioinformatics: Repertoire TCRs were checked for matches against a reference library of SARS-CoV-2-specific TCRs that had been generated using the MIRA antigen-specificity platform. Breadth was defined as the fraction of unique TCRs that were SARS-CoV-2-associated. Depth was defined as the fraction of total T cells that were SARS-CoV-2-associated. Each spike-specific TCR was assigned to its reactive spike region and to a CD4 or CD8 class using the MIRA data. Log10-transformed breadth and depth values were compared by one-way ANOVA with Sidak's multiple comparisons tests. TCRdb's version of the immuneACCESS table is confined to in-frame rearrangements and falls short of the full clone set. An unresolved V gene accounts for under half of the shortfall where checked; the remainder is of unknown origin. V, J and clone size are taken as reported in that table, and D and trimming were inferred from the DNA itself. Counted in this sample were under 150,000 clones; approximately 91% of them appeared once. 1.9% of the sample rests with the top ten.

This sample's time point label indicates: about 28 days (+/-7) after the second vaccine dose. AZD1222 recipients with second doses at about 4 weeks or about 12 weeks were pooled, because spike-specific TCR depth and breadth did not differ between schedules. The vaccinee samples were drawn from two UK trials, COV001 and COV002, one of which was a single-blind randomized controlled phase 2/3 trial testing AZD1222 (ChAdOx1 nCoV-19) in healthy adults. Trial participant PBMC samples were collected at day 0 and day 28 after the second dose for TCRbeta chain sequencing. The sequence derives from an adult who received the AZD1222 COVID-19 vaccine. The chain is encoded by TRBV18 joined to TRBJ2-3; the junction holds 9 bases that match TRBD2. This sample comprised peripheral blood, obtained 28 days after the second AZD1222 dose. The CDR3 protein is CASSPPSGRTTDTQYF. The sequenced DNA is TGTGCCAGCTCACCACCAAGCGGGAGGACCACAGATACGCAGTATTTT.